These T cell receptor beta chains were read from a single sample in a study of siplizumab effects on memory and regulatory T cells. Sequencing was performed with immunoSEQ multiplex PCR; in TCRdb, only in-frame clones are kept and a portion is missing. The sample contains some 100,000 clones, approximately 90% of which appear only once. The source material was Tregs sorted from blood. These receptors were collected from a human donor in good health. CDR3s include the opening cysteine and the closing phenylalanine or tryptophan. D genes are given only for firm matches. Part of the rows lack a size; the others show once, few, many or a class for expanded clones.

D gene | J gene | clone size | V gene | CDR3 protein | CDR3 DNA
TRBD2 | TRBJ2-7 | NA | TRBV6-5 | CAGRKAGASYEQYF | TGTGCCGGCAGAAAAGCGGGAGCGTCCTACGAGCAGTACTTC
TRBD2 | TRBJ2-3 | NA | TRBV11-3 | CASSFRTSGTDTQYF | TGTGCCAGCAGCTTCCGGACTAGCGGCACAGATACGCAGTATTTT
NA | TRBJ1-2 | NA | TRBV11-2 | CASSWGYYASGTGYGYTF | TGTGCCAGCAGCTGGGGGTACTACGCTTCCGGGACGGGCTATGGCTACACCTTC
NA | TRBJ2-7 | NA | TRBV18 | CASSPGQAWEQYF | TGTGCCAGCTCACCAGGGCAGGCGTGGGAGCAGTACTTC
NA | TRBJ1-3 | NA | TRBV7-9 | CASSLRDFSGNTIYF | TGTGCCAGCAGCCTCAGGGACTTCTCTGGAAACACCATATATTTT
NA | TRBJ2-5 | NA | TRBV5-1 | CASSRGLIQETQYF | TGCGCCAGCAGCAGGGGACTCATCCAAGAGACCCAGTACTTC
NA | TRBJ2-1 | NA | TRBV20-1 | CSARYEQFF | TGCAGTGCTAGGTATGAGCAGTTCTTC
TRBD1 | TRBJ2-5 | NA | TRBV7-9 | CASSPDGRGTETQYF | TGTGCCAGCAGCCCCGACGGCAGGGGGACGGAGACCCAGTACTTC
TRBD2 | TRBJ2-3 | NA | TRBV19 | CASKPLAGFTDTQYF | TGTGCCAGTAAACCCCTAGCGGGGTTCACAGATACGCAGTATTTT
NA | TRBJ2-3 | NA | TRBV7-8 | CASSPRRARPGDTQYF | TGTGCCAGCAGCCCAAGAAGGGCAAGACCGGGGGATACGCAGTATTTT
NA | TRBJ2-6 | NA | TRBV30 | CAWNRGISGANVLTF | TGTGCCTGGAATAGGGGGATATCTGGGGCCAACGTCCTGACTTTC
TRBD1 | TRBJ1-6 | NA | TRBV4-2 | CASSTLDRENSPLHF | TGTGCCAGCAGCACCTTGGACAGGGAAAATTCACCCCTCCACTTT
TRBD1 | TRBJ2-7 | NA | TRBV27 | CASSLRQGWLEEQYF | TGTGCCAGCAGTCTCCGACAGGGATGGTTGGAAGAGCAGTACTTC
TRBD1 | TRBJ1-2 | NA | TRBV10-3 | CAIAGGNYYGYTF | TGTGCCATCGCAGGGGGGAATTACTATGGCTACACCTTC
TRBD2 | TRBJ2-3 | NA | TRBV19 | CASSMPSGRAADTQYF | TGTGCCAGTAGTATGCCTAGCGGGAGAGCGGCAGATACGCAGTATTTT
NA | TRBJ2-1 | NA | TRBV7-2 | CASSSTPDYGELFF | TGTGCCAGCAGCTCTACCCCGGACTACGGTGAGTTGTTCTTC
NA | TRBJ1-5 | NA | TRBV18 | CASSRDSNQPQHF | TGTGCCAGCTCACGGGACAGCAATCAGCCCCAGCATTTT
NA | TRBJ1-5 | once | TRBV7-9 | CASSLDRNQPQHF | TGTGCCAGCAGCTTAGACCGTAATCAGCCCCAGCATTTT
NA | TRBJ1-5 | NA | TRBV7-9 | CASSLNGAGRQTNQPQHF | TGTGCCAGCAGCTTAAATGGGGCCGGCAGACAGACTAATCAGCCCCAGCATTTT
TRBD2 | TRBJ2-3 | NA | TRBV9 | CASSVAGGGIAPQYF | TGTGCCAGCAGCGTAGCGGGCGGGGGGATAGCCCCGCAGTATTTT
NA | TRBJ2-4 | NA | TRBV7-9 | CASSLGRGVRAKNIQYF | TGTGCCAGCAGCTTAGGCAGGGGGGTCCGAGCCAAAAACATTCAGTACTTC
NA | TRBJ1-2 | NA | TRBV2 | CASTRINYGYTF | TGTGCCAGCACGAGAATAAACTATGGCTACACCTTC